This TCR beta chain was retrieved from a study of blood T cell repertoires in COVID-19. Study information: Donors in the United States, Italy and Spain gave samples during acute or convalescent COVID-19. T cells, B-cell-depleted T cells, or PBMCs supplied cDNA or gDNA.

The CDR3 totals 14 residues. Trimming removed 3 bases at V and 0 bases at J, with 8 bases between. Germline loops: CDR1 MNHEY, CDR2 SMNVEV (reference sequence). In the authors' methods: Amplified reference gene primers provided the basis for estimating nucleated cell counts. Some clones are missing from TCRdb's copy, which holds only in-frame ones; the method was immunoSEQ multiplex PCR. V, J and clone size derive from that table, while D and trimming were established from the DNA sequence. The profile covers about 130,000 clones, with approximately 86% appearing a single time and under 2.5% taken by the ten largest.

Material: PBMCs or T cells enriched from blood (not recorded which). The V gene is TRBV27, the J gene TRBJ1-1, with D unclear. The sequence came from a woman in her 50s who had recovered from COVID-19. The CDR3 spells CASSFGGLNTEAFF. CDR3 DNA: TGTGCCAGCAGTTTTGGCGGCTTGAACACTGAAGCTTTCTTT.